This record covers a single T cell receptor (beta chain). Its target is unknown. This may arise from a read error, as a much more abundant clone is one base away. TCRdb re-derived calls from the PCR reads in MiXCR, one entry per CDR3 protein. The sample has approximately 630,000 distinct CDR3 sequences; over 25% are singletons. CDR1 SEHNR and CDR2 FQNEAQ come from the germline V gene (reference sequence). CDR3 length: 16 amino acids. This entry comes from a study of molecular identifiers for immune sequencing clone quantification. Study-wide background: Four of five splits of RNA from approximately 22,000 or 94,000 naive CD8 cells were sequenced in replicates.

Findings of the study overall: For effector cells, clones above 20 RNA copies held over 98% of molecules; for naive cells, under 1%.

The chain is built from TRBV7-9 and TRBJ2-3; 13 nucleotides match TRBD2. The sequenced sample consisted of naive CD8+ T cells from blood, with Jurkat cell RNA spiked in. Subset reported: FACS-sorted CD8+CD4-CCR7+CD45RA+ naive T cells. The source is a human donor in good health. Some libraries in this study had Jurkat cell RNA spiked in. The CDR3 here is CASSWTSGGSTDAQYF. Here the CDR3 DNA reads TGTGCCAGCAGCTGGACTAGCGGGGGAAGCACAGATGCGCAGTATTTT.